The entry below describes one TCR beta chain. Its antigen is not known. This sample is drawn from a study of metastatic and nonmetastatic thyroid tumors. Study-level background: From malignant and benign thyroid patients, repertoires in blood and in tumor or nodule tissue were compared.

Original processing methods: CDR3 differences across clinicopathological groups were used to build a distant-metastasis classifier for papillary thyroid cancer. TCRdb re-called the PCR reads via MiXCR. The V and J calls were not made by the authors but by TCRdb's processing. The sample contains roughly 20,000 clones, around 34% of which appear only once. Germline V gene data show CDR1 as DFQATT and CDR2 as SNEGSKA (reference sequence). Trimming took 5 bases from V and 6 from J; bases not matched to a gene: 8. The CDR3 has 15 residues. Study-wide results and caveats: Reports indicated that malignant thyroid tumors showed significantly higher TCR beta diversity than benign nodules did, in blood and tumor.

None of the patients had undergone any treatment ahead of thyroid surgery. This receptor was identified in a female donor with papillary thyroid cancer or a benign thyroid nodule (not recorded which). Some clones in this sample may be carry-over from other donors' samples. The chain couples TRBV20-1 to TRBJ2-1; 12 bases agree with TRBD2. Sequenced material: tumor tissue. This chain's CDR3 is CSAESGLAGTNEQFF. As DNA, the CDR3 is TGCAGTGCTGAATCCGGACTAGCGGGGACCAATGAGCAGTTCTTC.